A selection of T cell receptor beta chains follows, all from one sample in a study of blood T cell repertoires in COVID-19. The data were produced by immunoSEQ multiplex PCR, yet TCRdb's version contains in-frame clones alone and is incomplete. The table records roughly 230,000 clones, around 81% of them present only once. Material: PBMCs or T cells enriched from blood (not recorded which). Receptor source: a man aged 50 or older who had recovered from COVID-19. Both conserved end residues are part of each CDR3. Each record gives: J gene, clone size, CDR3 length, D gene, V gene, CDR3 DNA, CDR3 protein. D genes are given only for firm matches. Size is stated for part of the rows, as once, few or many counts, or as a class when the clone is expanded.

>TRBJ1-1|.|15|TRBD1|TRBV27
TGTGCCAGCAGTCGGGGACAGGGGGTGAACACTGAAGCTTTCTTT
CASSRGQGVNTEAFF
>TRBJ2-5|once|18|TRBD2|TRBV27
TGTGCCAGCAGTCAAGGGCCGGGACTAGCGGGAGGACGGGAGACCCAGTACTTC
CASSQGPGLAGGRETQYF
>TRBJ1-1|.|14|.|TRBV2
TGTGCCAGCAGTGCGACTCCAAGACTTACTGAAGCTTTCTTT
CASSATPRLTEAFF
>TRBJ2-1|once|17|.|TRBV7-2
TGTGCCAGCAGCTTAGGTCCCGCGGGAAGGTCCTACAATGAGCAGTTCTTC
CASSLGPAGRSYNEQFF
>TRBJ2-5|.|14|.|TRBV7-9
TGTGCCAGCAGCTTTCAGCGACAGCAAGAGACCCAGTACTTC
CASSFQRQQETQYF
>TRBJ1-2|.|15|TRBD1|TRBV28
TGTGCCAGTTCAACCTCGGGACAGGGTAACTATGGCTACACCTTC
CASSTSGQGNYGYTF
>TRBJ2-7|few|15|.|TRBV10-2
TGCGCCAGCAGGCTTGGGGGCGGACAGACCTACGAGCAGTACTTC
CASRLGGGQTYEQYF
>TRBJ2-2|.|13|TRBD2|TRBV7-3
TGTGCCAGCAGCTTTACTAGCGAAGGGGAGCTGTTTTTT
CASSFTSEGELFF
>TRBJ1-2|once|13|.|TRBV5-6
TGTGCCAGCAGCGTCGGGATAAACTATGGCTACACCTTC
CASSVGINYGYTF
>TRBJ1-1|.|14|.|TRBV11-1
TGTGCCAGCAGCGCCAGGGAATGGAACACTGAAGCTTTCTTT
CASSAREWNTEAFF
>TRBJ2-1|once|14|.|TRBV6-5
TGTGCCAGCTGCCCAGCGGATCTCTACAATGAGCAGTTCTTC
CASCPADLYNEQFF
>TRBJ1-1|.|14|.|TRBV6-5
TGTGCCAGCAGTTACTTGGGGGCCGGCACTGAAGCTTTCTTT
CASSYLGAGTEAFF
>TRBJ2-6|.|13|.|TRBV7-3
TGTGCCAGCAGCTCGGCTGGGGCCAACGTCCTGACTTTC
CASSSAGANVLTF
>TRBJ2-5|.|18|.|TRBV5-1
TGCGCCAGCAGCTTGGCCCGGGGGGCGAGCGGGAACCAAGAGACCCAGTACTTC
CASSLARGASGNQETQYF
>TRBJ1-2|.|17|TRBD1|TRBV3-1/TRBV3-2
TGTGCCAGCAGCCAAGAGTCCCGGACAGGGTTTTTACGAGGCTACACCTTC
CASSQESRTGFLRGYTF
>TRBJ1-1|few|14|.|TRBV5-1
TGCGCCAGCAGCTTATCTCAGGAGGGTTCGGAAGCTTTCTTT
CASSLSQEGSEAFF
>TRBJ1-2|.|14|.|TRBV27
TGTGCCAGCAGTCCCTTAGGACAGAGCTATGGCTACACCTTC
CASSPLGQSYGYTF
>TRBJ2-7|.|17|.|TRBV15
TGTGCCACCAGCAGATCCCGATCCGTTCTAGGCGCCTACGAGCAGTACTTC
CATSRSRSVLGAYEQYF
>TRBJ2-5|.|14|.|TRBV11-2
TGTGCCAGCAGTCGGGGACTTGCTCAAGAGACCCAGTACTTC
CASSRGLAQETQYF
>TRBJ2-1|.|17|TRBD2|TRBV10-3
TGTGCCATCAGGCGGATCTCCGGGACTAGCGGCTTGGGTGAGCAGTTCTTC
CAIRRISGTSGLGEQFF
>TRBJ2-6|.|17|.|TRBV4-3
TGCGCCAGCAGCCAAGTGGGTTCTAGCTCTGGGGCCAACGTCCTGACTTTC
CASSQVGSSSGANVLTF
>TRBJ1-5|once|13|.|TRBV10-3
TGTGCCATCAGTGAGGGGCGGGATCAGCCCCAGCATTTT
CAISEGRDQPQHF
>TRBJ2-3|once|15|TRBD1|TRBV6-1
TGTGCCAGCAGTGAAAGGGGGCAAGGCACAGATACGCAGTATTTT
CASSERGQGTDTQYF
>TRBJ2-1|.|16|.|TRBV7-2
TGTGCCAGCAGCTTAATGCGGGTGGCCGGCAACAATGAGCAGTTCTTC
CASSLMRVAGNNEQFF
>TRBJ1-1|.|15|TRBD1|TRBV18
TGTGCCAGCTCACCGCGGGACAGTGGGAACACTGAAGCTTTCTTT
CASSPRDSGNTEAFF
>TRBJ1-6|few|15|.|TRBV6-5
TGTGCCAGCAGGGCCCCGGATGGTGGAGGTTCACCCCTCCACTTT
CASRAPDGGGSPLHF
>TRBJ2-7|few|13|.|TRBV5-1
TGCGCCAGCAGCTTGGTACTATCGGACGAGCAGTACTTC
CASSLVLSDEQYF
>TRBJ2-3|.|14|TRBD2|TRBV7-2
TGTGCCAGCAGCTATAGCGGGGGGGGGAATACGCAGTATTTT
CASSYSGGGNTQYF
>TRBJ1-4|.|15|.|TRBV2
TGTGCCAGCAAAGACCGACAGAACCTTAATGAAAAACTGTTTTTT
CASKDRQNLNEKLFF
>TRBJ2-1|.|16|TRBD2|TRBV10-1
TGCGCCACTTCTGGGCTAGCGGGGGGTCCGGATCGTGAGCAGTTCTTC
CATSGLAGGPDREQFF
>TRBJ1-5|.|15|.|TRBV7-2
TGTGCCAGCAGCTCAGGGCTCTTTAGCAATCAGCCCCAGCATTTT
CASSSGLFSNQPQHF
>TRBJ1-2|.|14|TRBD1|TRBV25-1
TGTGCCAGCAGTGACGGACAGGGAGGGGCGGGCTACACCTTC
CASSDGQGGAGYTF
>TRBJ2-1|.|19|TRBD2|TRBV4-2
TGTGCCAGCAGCGGACTGGGACTAGCGGGGGGGGGCTCCTACAATGAGCAGTTCTTC
CASSGLGLAGGGSYNEQFF
>TRBJ1-1|.|12|.|TRBV29-1
TGCAGCGTTGGAGGAATGGGCACTGAAGCTTTCTTT
CSVGGMGTEAFF
>TRBJ2-7|.|11|.|TRBV29-1
TGCAGCGTTGGCAGGGGGGACGAGCAGTACTTC
CSVGRGDEQYF
>TRBJ2-5|.|13|.|TRBV7-3
TGTGCCAGCAGTCCGGGGGTGCGGGAGACCCAGTACTTC
CASSPGVRETQYF
>TRBJ1-1|.|13|.|TRBV7-8
TGTGCCAGCAGCTTAGCCGGGACAATTACGGCTTTCTTT
CASSLAGTITAFF
>TRBJ2-7|.|15|TRBD1|TRBV7-2
TGTGCCAGCAGCTTTACTCCGGGACAGGCATACGAGCAGTACTTC
CASSFTPGQAYEQYF
>TRBJ2-5|.|13|.|TRBV6-4
TGTGCCAGCAGTGAGAAGCAGGGGAGTACCCAGTACTTC
CASSEKQGSTQYF
>TRBJ2-7|.|15|.|TRBV4-1
TGCGCCAGCAGCCAAGGGGGCGGGATTTCCTACGAGCAGTACTTC
CASSQGGGISYEQYF
>TRBJ1-6|many|17|.|TRBV3-1/TRBV3-2
TGTGCCAGCAGCCCAGCCGGAGTAGGGGGGGATAATTCACCCCTCCACTTT
CASSPAGVGGDNSPLHF
>TRBJ2-7|.|13|.|TRBV13
TGTGCCAGCAGCTTGGCAGGCTCCTACGAGCAGTACTTC
CASSLAGSYEQYF
>TRBJ1-5|.|15|.|TRBV6-6
TGTGCCAGCAGTTACCTGGTAGAAGGCAATCAGCCCCAGCATTTT
CASSYLVEGNQPQHF
>TRBJ2-3|.|16|.|TRBV7-8
TGTGCCAGCACCCTCGTACTGGGCGGGCGTGCAGATACGCAGTATTTT
CASTLVLGGRADTQYF
>TRBJ2-1|.|14|TRBD2|TRBV10-3
TGTGCCATCAGTGAGACTAGCGGGAGGCGCGAGCAGTTCTTC
CAISETSGRREQFF
>TRBJ1-6|few|15|.|TRBV28
TGTGCCAGCACCCTTGGAGGGAGGAAGGGAGGACCCCTCCACTTT
CASTLGGRKGGPLHF
>TRBJ1-1|once|14|TRBD1|TRBV10-3
TGTGCCACAGGGGGCACGTTGGTGAACACTGAAGCTTTCTTT
CATGGTLVNTEAFF
>TRBJ1-1|.|13|.|TRBV27
TGTGCCAGCAGGAGACTGTTGAACACTGAAGCTTTCTTT
CASRRLLNTEAFF
>TRBJ2-5|.|14|TRBD2|TRBV7-3
TGTGCCAGCAGCTCTCTAGCGGGGGTAGAGACCCAGTACTTC
CASSSLAGVETQYF
>TRBJ2-3|.|15|TRBD2|TRBV5-6
TGTGCCAGCAGCTTGGCGGGGGGTCGCACAGATACGCAGTATTTT
CASSLAGGRTDTQYF
>TRBJ2-7|.|15|TRBD2|TRBV7-2
TGTGCCAGCAGCCTATATTCGGCGGGGGACTACGAGCAGTACTTC
CASSLYSAGDYEQYF
>TRBJ2-5|.|13|.|TRBV5-1
TGCGCCAGCAGCCAGGGGCATCAAGAGACCCAGTACTTC
CASSQGHQETQYF
>TRBJ1-1|once|13|.|TRBV2
TGTGCCAGCAGTCCCCGCGGGCTTACTGAAGCTTTCTTT
CASSPRGLTEAFF
>TRBJ1-1|.|15|.|TRBV11-2
TGTGCCAGCAGCCCTCTCCGGGGTAGTGGCACTGAAGCTTTCTTT
CASSPLRGSGTEAFF